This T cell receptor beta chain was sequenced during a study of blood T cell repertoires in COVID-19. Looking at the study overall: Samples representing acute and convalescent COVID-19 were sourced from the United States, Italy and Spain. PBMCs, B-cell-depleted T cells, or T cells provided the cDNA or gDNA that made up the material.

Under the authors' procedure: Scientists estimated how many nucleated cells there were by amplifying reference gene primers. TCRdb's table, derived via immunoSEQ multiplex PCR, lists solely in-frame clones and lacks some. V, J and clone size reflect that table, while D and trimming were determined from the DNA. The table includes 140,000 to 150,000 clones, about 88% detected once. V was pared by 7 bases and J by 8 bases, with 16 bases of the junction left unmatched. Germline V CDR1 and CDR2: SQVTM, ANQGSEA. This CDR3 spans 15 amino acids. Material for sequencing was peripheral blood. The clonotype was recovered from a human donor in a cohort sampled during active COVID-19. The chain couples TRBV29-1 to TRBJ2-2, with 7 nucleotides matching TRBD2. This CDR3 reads CSAKKAGGGRGELFF. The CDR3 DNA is TGCAGCGCCAAAAAGGCAGGCGGGGGAAGAGGGGAGCTGTTTTTT.